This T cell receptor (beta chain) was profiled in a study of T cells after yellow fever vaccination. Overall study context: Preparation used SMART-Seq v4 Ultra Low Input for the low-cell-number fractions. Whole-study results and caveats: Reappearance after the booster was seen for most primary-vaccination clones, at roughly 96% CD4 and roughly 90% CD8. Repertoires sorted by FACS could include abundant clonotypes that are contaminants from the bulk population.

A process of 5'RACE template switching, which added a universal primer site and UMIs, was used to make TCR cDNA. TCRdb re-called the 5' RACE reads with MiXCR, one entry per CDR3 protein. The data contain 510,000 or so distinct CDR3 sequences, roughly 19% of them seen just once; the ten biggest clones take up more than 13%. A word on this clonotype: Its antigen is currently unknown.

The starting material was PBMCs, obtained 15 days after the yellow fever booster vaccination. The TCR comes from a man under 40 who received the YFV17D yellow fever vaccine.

CDR3: CSVLDPHHSSYNEQFF. In nucleotides, the CDR3 is TGCAGCGTCTTAGACCCACATCACAGTTCCTACAATGAGCAGTTCTTC. The chain combines TRBV29-1 with TRBJ2-1, with D unresolved. Germline CDR1 is SQVTM and CDR2 is ANQGSEA. The V and J ends lost 6 bases and 1 base respectively, with 19 bases between them. This CDR3 comprises 16 residues.